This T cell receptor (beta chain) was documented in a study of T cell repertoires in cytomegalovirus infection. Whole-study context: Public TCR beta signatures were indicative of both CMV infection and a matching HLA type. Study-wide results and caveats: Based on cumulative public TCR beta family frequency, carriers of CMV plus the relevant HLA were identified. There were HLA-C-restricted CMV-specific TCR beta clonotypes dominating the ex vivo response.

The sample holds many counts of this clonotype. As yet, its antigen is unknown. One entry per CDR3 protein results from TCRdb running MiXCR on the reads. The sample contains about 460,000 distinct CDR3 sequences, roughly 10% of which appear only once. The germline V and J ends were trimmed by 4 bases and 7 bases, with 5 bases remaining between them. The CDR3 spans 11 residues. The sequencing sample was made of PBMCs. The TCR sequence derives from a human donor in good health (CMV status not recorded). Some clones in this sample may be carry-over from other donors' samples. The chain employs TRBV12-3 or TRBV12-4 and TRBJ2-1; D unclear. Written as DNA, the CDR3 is TGTGCCAGCAGTTACCGGAATGAGCAGTTCTTC. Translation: CASSYRNEQFF.